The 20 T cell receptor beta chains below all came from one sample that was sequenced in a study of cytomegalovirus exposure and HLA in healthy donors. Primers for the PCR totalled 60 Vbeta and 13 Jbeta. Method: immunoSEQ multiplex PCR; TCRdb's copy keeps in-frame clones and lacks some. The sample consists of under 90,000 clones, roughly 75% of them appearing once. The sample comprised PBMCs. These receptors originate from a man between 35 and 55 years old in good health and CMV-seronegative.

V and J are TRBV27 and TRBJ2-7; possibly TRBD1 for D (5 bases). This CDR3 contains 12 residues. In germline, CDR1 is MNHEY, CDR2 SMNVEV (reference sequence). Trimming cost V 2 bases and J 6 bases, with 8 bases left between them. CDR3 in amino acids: CASSLQGSEQYF. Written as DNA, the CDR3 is TGTGCCAGCAGTTTACAGGGTAGCGAGCAGTACTTC.

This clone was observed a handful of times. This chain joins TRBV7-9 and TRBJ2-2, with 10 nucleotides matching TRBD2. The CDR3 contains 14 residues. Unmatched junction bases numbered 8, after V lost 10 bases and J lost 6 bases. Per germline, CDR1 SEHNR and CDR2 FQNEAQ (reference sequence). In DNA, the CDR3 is TGTGCCAATCAGAGCGGGGGGGCCTCCGGGGAGCTGTTTTTT. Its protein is CANQSGGASGELFF.

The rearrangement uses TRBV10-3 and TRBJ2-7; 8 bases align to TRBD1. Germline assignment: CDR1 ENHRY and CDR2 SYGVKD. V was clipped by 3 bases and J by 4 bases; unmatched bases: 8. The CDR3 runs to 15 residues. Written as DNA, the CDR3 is TGTGCCATCAGTGAACTGGCAGGGGGCGGGTACGAGCAGTACTTC. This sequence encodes CAISELAGGGYEQYF.

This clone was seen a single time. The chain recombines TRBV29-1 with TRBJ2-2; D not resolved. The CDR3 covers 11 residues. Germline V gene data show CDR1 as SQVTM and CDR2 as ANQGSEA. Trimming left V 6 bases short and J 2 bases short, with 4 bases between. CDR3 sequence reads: CSVANTGELFF. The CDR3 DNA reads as TGCAGCGTGGCTAACACCGGGGAGCTGTTTTTT.

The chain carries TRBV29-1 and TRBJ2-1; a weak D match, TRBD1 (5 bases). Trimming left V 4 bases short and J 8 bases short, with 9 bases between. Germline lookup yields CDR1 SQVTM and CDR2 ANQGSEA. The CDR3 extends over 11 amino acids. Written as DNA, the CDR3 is TGCAGCGTTGGCCAGGGTGATGAGCAGTTCTTC. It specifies CSVGQGDEQFF.

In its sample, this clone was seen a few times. CDR3 sequence reads: CASSSGNTGELFF. In nucleotides, the CDR3 is TGTGCCAGCAGCTCAGGGAACACCGGGGAGCTGTTTTTT. The V and J genes are TRBV6-4 and TRBJ2-2; D unclear. Germline CDR1 MRHNA, CDR2 SNTAGT. The length of the CDR3 is 13 residues. Deletions cut 6 bases from V and 1 base from J, with 6 bases between.

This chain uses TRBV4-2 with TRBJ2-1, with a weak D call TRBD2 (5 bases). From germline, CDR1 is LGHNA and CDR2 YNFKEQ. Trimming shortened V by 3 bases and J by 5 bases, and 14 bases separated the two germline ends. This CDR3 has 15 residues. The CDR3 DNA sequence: TGTGCCAGCAGCCAGCGGCCGGAGGATGACAATGAGCAGTTCTTC. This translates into CASSQRPEDDNEQFF.

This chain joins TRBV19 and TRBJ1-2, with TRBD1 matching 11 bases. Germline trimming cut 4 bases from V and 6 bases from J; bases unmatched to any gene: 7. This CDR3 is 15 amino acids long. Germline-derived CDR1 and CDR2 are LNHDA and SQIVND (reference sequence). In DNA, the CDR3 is TGTGCCAGTAGTACCGGACAGGGGGCTTTGGATGGCTACACCTTC. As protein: CASSTGQGALDGYTF.

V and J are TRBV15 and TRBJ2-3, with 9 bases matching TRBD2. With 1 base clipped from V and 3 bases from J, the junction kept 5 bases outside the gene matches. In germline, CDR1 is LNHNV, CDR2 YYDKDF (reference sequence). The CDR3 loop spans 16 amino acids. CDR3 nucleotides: TGTGCCACCAGCAGAGGGTTACTAGCGGGTACAGATACGCAGTATTTT. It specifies CATSRGLLAGTDTQYF.

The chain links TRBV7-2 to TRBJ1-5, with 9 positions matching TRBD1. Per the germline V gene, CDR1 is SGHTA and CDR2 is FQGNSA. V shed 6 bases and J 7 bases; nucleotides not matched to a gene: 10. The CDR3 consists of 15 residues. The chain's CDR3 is CASRFDRGSWQPQHF. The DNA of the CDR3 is TGTGCCAGCAGATTCGACAGGGGGTCATGGCAGCCCCAGCATTTT. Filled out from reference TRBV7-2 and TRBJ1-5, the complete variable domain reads GAGVSQSPSNKVTEKGKDVELRCDPISGHTALYWYRQSLGQGLEFLIYFQGNSAPDKSGLPSDRFSAERTGGSVSTLTIQRTQQEDSAVYLCASRFDRGSWQPQHFGDGTRLSIL.

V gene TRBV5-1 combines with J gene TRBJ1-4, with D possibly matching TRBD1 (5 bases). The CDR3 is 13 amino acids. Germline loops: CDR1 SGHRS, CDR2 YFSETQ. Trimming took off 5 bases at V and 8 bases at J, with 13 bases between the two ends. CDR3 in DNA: TGCGCCAGCAGACCGGGACTGGCCGAAAAACTGTTTTTT. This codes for CASRPGLAEKLFF. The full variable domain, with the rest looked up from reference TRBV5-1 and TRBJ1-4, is KAGVTQTPRYLIKTRGQQVTLSCSPISGHRSVSWYQQTPGQGLQFLFEYFSETQRNKGNFPGRFSGRQFSNSRSEMNVSTLELGDSALYLCASRPGLAEKLFFGSGTQLSVL.

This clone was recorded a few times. The CDR3 nucleotides are TGTGCCTGGAGTGTCCGCAGGGCCGAGACCCAGTACTTC. The encoded protein is CAWSVRRAETQYF. This rearrangement joins TRBV30 to TRBJ2-5; TRBD1 might be the D (5 bases). This CDR3 region has 13 residues. V was clipped by 0 bases and J by 5 bases, with 10 bases between them. The germline V gene encodes CDR1 GTSNPN and CDR2 SVGIG (reference sequence).

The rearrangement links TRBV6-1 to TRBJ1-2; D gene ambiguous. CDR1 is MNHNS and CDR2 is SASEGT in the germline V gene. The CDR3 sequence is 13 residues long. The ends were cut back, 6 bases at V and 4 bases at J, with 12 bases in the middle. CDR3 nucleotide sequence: TGTGCCAGCAGATTCCTAGGGAGCTATGGCTACACCTTC. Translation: CASRFLGSYGYTF.

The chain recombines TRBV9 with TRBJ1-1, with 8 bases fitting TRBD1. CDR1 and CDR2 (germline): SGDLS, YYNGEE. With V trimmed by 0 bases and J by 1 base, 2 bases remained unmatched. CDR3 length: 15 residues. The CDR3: CASSVDDRGNTEAFF. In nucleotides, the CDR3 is TGTGCCAGCAGCGTAGATGACAGGGGGAACACTGAAGCTTTCTTT.

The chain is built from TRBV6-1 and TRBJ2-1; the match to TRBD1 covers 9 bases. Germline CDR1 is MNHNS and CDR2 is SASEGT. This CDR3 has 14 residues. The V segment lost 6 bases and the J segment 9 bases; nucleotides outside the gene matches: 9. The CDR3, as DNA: TGTGCCAGCAGCCTAACAGGGGGCAGGGGTGAGCAGTTCTTC. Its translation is CASSLTGGRGEQFF.

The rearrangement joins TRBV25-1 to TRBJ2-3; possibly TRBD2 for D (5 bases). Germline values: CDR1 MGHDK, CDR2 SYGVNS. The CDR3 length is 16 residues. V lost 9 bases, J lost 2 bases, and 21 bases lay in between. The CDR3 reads CASKNSAGGTTDTQYF. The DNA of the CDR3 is TGTGCCAGTAAAAATTCGGCGGGTGGAACCACAGATACGCAGTATTTT.

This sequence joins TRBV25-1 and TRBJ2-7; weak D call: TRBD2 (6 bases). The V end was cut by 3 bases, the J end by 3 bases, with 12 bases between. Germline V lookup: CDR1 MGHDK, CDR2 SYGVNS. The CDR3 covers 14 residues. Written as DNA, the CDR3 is TGTGCCAGCAGTGAGGGCGGGAATCTCTACGAGCAGTACTTC. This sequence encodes CASSEGGNLYEQYF.

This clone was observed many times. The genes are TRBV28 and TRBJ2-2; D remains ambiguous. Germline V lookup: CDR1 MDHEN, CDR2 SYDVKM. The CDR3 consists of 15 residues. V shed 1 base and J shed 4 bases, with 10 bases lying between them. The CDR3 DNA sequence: TGTGCCAGCAGTTTATTGGTGTCAGGCACCGGGGAGCTGTTTTTT. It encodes CASSLLVSGTGELFF.

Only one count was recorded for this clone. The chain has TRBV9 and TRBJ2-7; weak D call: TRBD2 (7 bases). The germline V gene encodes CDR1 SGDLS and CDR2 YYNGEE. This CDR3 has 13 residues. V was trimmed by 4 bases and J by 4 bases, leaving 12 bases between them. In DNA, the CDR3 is TGTGCCAGCAGCTTTAAGGGGGGGTACGAGCAGTACTTC. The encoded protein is CASSFKGGYEQYF.

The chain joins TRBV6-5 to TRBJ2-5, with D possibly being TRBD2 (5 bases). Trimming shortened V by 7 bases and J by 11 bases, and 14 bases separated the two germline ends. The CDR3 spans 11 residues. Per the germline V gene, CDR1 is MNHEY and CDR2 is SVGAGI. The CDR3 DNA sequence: TGTGCCAGCAAGGTCGGGGTGAAGCAGTACTTC. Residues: CASKVGVKQYF.